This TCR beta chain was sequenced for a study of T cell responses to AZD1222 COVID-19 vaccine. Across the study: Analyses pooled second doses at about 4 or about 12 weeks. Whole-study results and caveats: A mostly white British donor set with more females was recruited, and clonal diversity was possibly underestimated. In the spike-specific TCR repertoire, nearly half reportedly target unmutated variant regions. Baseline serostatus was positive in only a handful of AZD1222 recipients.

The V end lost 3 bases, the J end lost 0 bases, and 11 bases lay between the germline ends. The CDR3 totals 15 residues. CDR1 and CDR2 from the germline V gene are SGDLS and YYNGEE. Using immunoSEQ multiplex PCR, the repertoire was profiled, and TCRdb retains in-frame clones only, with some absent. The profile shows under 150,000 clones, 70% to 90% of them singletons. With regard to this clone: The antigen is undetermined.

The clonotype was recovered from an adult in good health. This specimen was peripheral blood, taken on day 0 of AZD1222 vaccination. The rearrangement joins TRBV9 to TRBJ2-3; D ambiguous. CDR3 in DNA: TGTGCCAGCAGCGCCATGTTGGGGAGCACAGATACGCAGTATTTT. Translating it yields CASSAMLGSTDTQYF.